The 23 T cell receptor beta chains below were found in one sample sequenced in a study of T cells in Graves' hyperthyroidism and ophthalmopathy. Amplified TCR beta CDR3 regions derived from RNA transcripts. The study used the HTBI primer set for a first-round RT-PCR of the TCR CDR3. Via MiXCR, TCRdb re-called the multiplex PCR reads, giving one row per CDR3 protein. Of approximately 510,000 distinct CDR3 sequences in the sample, over 35% are singletons; the top ten hold around 44%. The sequencing input was peripheral blood or thyroid tissue (not recorded which). All receptors derive from an adult woman with Graves' disease, either hyperthyroidism or ophthalmopathy (not recorded which).

This clonotype was recorded once. The junction differs from germline at one of its ends, possibly a read error. The chain carries TRBV29-1 and TRBJ2-5, with D uncertain. The CDR3 is 9 amino acids. CDR1 and CDR2 from the germline V gene are SQVTM and ANQGSEA. CDR3 coding DNA: TGCAGCGTTGAAGCGCAAGGTAGCTTC. Translated, it gives CSVEAQGSF. Together with reference TRBV29-1 and TRBJ2-5, the CDR3 gives the full variable domain: SAVISQKPSRDICQRGTSLTIQCQVDSQVTMMFWYRQQPGQSLTLIATANQGSEATYESGFVIDKFPISRPNLTFSTLTVSNMSPEDSSIYLCSVEAQGSFGPGTRLLVL.

Ten or more counts support this clonotype. V usage is TRBV20-1 and J usage is TRBJ2-5; either TRBD1 or TRBD2 may supply D (5 bases each). CDR1 is DFQATT, CDR2 SNEGSKA, per germline (reference sequence). CDR3 length: 15 residues. Trimming took 0 bases from V and 5 from J, leaving 16 bases between them. CDR3 sequence (DNA): TGCAGTGCTAGAGATCCACGGGACCAATCGGAGACCCAGTACTTC. Protein: CSARDPRDQSETQYF.

The rearrangement uses TRBV18 and TRBJ2-5; TRBD2 matches 8 bases. V was clipped by 3 bases and J by 5 bases; unmatched bases: 11. The germline CDR1 and CDR2 sequences are KGHSH and LQKENI. The CDR3 contains 16 residues. The CDR3 region has the DNA TGTGCCAGCTCACCCCCGCAAAAGGCGGGAGGTGAGACCCAGTACTTC. Amino acid sequence: CASSPPQKAGGETQYF.

This clonotype has just a few counts. This chain uses TRBV14 with TRBJ1-1; the D gene is possibly TRBD1 (6 bases). Looked up from germline, CDR1 is SGHDN and CDR2 is FVKESK. The V gene lost 3 bases and the J gene lost 5 bases, with 10 bases spanning the gap. CDR3 size: 13 residues. The CDR3 DNA follows: TGTGCCAGCAGCCAGGGGGCTCGGACTGAAGCTTTCTTT. Its translation is CASSQGARTEAFF.

The CDR3 is CASSYGTATNEKLFF. CDR3 sequence (DNA): TGTGCCAGCAGCTACGGGACGGCAACTAATGAAAAACTGTTTTTT. V is TRBV7-9 and J is TRBJ1-4; maybe TRBD1 (5 bases). In germline, CDR1 is SEHNR, CDR2 FQNEAQ (reference sequence). The CDR3 contains 15 residues. The V end was cut by 4 bases, the J end by 0 bases, with 9 bases between.

This chain connects TRBV15 to TRBJ2-5; D uncertain. Germline lookup yields CDR1 LNHNV and CDR2 YYDKDF (reference sequence). V dropped 5 bases and J dropped 2 bases, with 15 bases sitting between them. This CDR3 is built from 15 residues. CDR3 coding DNA: TGTGCCACCAGCCTCTACACCAATCCACAAGAGACCCAGTACTTC. As protein: CATSLYTNPQETQYF.

The V call is TRBV10-3, the J call TRBJ1-5; a weak D match, TRBD1 (5 bases). CDR1 and CDR2 from the germline V gene are ENHRY and SYGVKD. Trimming shortened V by 6 bases and J by 2 bases, and 11 bases separated the two germline ends. The CDR3 loop spans 14 amino acids. CDR3: CAISKGRGNQPQHF. The CDR3 DNA is TGTGCCATCAGCAAGGGGAGGGGCAATCAGCCCCAGCATTTT.

A remark on this clonotype: Being one base from a much bigger clone, this may be a read error. Without the conserved terminal phenylalanine or tryptophan, this CDR3 likely stems from a read error. The V call is TRBV29-1, the J call TRBJ1-1, with D perhaps matching TRBD1 (5 bases). The germline CDR1 and CDR2 sequences are SQVTM and ANQGSEA. The CDR3 runs to 11 residues. V shed 4 bases and J shed 3 bases, with 6 bases lying between them. This CDR3 is CSVGGDTEAFL. CDR3 coding DNA: TGCAGCGTTGGGGGGGACACTGAAGCTTTCCTT.

The V call is TRBV7-2, the J call TRBJ1-6; tentatively, D is TRBD1 (5 bases). V lost 5 bases and J 7 bases, leaving 15 bases between the germline ends. The CDR3 contains 15 residues. Germline CDR1 SGHTA, CDR2 FQGNSA. In DNA, the CDR3 is TGTGCCAGCAGCCCCGTGGGCAGGGCGAATTCACCCCTCCACTTT. Translated: CASSPVGRANSPLHF. The full variable domain, with the rest looked up from reference TRBV7-2 and TRBJ1-6, is GAGVSQSPSNKVTEKGKDVELRCDPISGHTALYWYRQSLGQGLEFLIYFQGNSAPDKSGLPSDRFSAERTGGSVSTLTIQRTQQEDSAVYLCASSPVGRANSPLHFGNGTRLTVT.

V and J are TRBV3-1 and TRBJ2-7, with 8 bases aligning to TRBD2. V gave up 5 bases and J gave up 4 bases; unmatched junction bases: 13. There are 16 residues in the CDR3. Germline-derived CDR1 and CDR2 are LGHDT and YNNKEL (reference sequence). The CDR3 spells CASSNSGTLRWYEQYF. CDR3 in DNA: TGTGCCAGCAGCAATAGCGGGACGTTACGCTGGTACGAGCAGTACTTC.

This rearrangement joins TRBV30 to TRBJ1-1, with D tentatively TRBD1 (5 bases). CDR3 length equals 14 residues. Trimming left V 4 bases short and J 0 bases short, with 12 bases between. Germline loops: CDR1 GTSNPN, CDR2 SVGIG (reference sequence). Written as DNA, the CDR3 is TGTGCCTGGACGCAGGGTCTCATGAACACTGAAGCTTTCTTT. It encodes CAWTQGLMNTEAFF.

This clonotype was found once. The genes are TRBV12-3 or TRBV12-4 and TRBJ1-4, with D unclear. The CDR3 has 12 residues. V was clipped by 3 bases and J by 8 bases, with 7 bases between them. CDR3 sequence (DNA): TGTGCCAGCAGTTTTCTTCGGGAAAAACTGTTTTTT. This sequence encodes CASSFLREKLFF.

This chain joins TRBV7-8 and TRBJ1-2; 10 bases map to TRBD1. CDR3 length: 12 residues. The ends lost 5 bases at V and 11 bases at J; junction bases unmatched: 5. CDR1 and CDR2 (germline): SGHVS, FQNEAQ. As DNA, the CDR3 is TGTGCCAGCAGCGCAGGGGGACAGGGGTACACCTTC. It translates to CASSAGGQGYTF. Looking up the rest from reference TRBV7-8 and TRBJ1-2 gives the full variable domain: GAGVSQSPRYKVAKRGQDVALRCDPISGHVSLFWYQQALGQGPEFLTYFQNEAQLDKSGLPSDRFFAERPEGSVSTLKIQRTQQEDSAVYLCASSAGGQGYTFGSGTRLTVV.

This clonotype was observed at least ten times. The chain uses TRBV7-2 and TRBJ2-2; D uncertain. This CDR3 has 12 amino acids. V shed 6 bases and J shed 2 bases, with 4 bases lying between them. In germline, CDR1 is SGHTA, CDR2 FQGNSA. The CDR3 region is CASRLNTGELFF. In DNA form, the CDR3 reads TGTGCCAGCAGACTAAACACCGGGGAGCTGTTTTTT.

This chain links TRBV5-6 with TRBJ2-5; unclear D gene. Between the trimmed V and J ends, which lost 2 bases and 5 bases, there was a span of 10 bases. The germline CDR1 and CDR2 sequences are SGHDT and YYEEEE. This CDR3 has 13 amino acids. CDR3 in amino acids: CASSFSGPETQYF. CDR3 DNA: TGTGCCAGCAGCTTTAGTGGGCCTGAGACCCAGTACTTC.

This clonotype has just a few counts. This chain links TRBV7-9 with TRBJ1-2; no reliable D call. The CDR3 consists of 15 residues. V lost 5 bases, J lost 5 bases, and 18 bases lay in between. Germline V CDR1 and CDR2: SEHNR, FQNEAQ (reference sequence). This chain's CDR3 is CASSRGRGKGYGYTF. The DNA of the CDR3 is TGTGCCAGCAGCCGCGGGAGAGGGAAGGGTTATGGCTACACCTTC.

This chain uses TRBV7-2 with TRBJ2-1, with D unresolved. Germline lookup yields CDR1 SGHTA and CDR2 FQGNSA. The V end lost 2 bases, the J end lost 1 base, and 3 bases lay between the germline ends. The CDR3 contains 13 residues. The CDR3 sequence is CASSLNSYNEQFF. In nucleotides, the CDR3 is TGTGCCAGCAGCTTAAATTCCTACAATGAGCAGTTCTTC.

This clonotype was recorded many times. This chain connects TRBV12-3 or TRBV12-4 to TRBJ2-5; 7 bases map to TRBD2. This CDR3 region has 14 residues. Losses at the gene ends were 2 bases for V and 4 bases for J; bases not matched to a gene: 4. The CDR3 reads CASSLPSGGETQYF. The CDR3 region has the DNA TGTGCCAGCAGTTTACCTAGCGGAGGAGAGACCCAGTACTTC.

The CDR3 here is CASSPPGREDYEQYF. The CDR3, as DNA: TGTGCCAGCAGCCCCCCGGGGCGGGAGGACTACGAGCAGTACTTC. The chain has TRBV5-4 and TRBJ2-7; 8 nucleotides agree with TRBD2. The germline gives CDR1 SGHNT, CDR2 YYREEE (reference sequence). The CDR3 covers 15 residues. V lost 4 bases, J lost 3 bases, and 9 bases stayed unmatched.

The chain is built from TRBV11-2 and TRBJ2-2, with D tentatively TRBD1 or TRBD2 (7 bases each). V was clipped by 3 bases and J by 4 bases, with 15 bases between them. CDR1 is SGHAT and CDR2 is FQNNGV in the germline V gene. The CDR3 totals 16 residues. The CDR3 region has the DNA TGTGCCAGCAGCTTCCTCAGGGGGGAGGGCACCGGGGAGCTGTTTTTT. It is translated as CASSFLRGEGTGELFF.

The J gene is TRBJ1-1, the V gene TRBV7-9; D is perhaps TRBD1 (6 bases). The germline V gene encodes CDR1 SEHNR and CDR2 FQNEAQ (reference sequence). This CDR3 spans 13 amino acids. Trimming left V 1 base short and J 7 bases short, with 10 bases between. Here the CDR3 reads CASSLVKDSEAFF. The DNA of the CDR3 is TGTGCCAGCAGCTTAGTCAAGGACAGTGAAGCTTTCTTT.

This sequence joins TRBV7-9 and TRBJ2-7; 7 positions agree with TRBD1. V lost 5 bases, J lost 5 bases, and 9 bases stayed unmatched. Per the germline V gene, CDR1 is SEHNR and CDR2 is FQNEAQ (reference sequence). The CDR3 is made up of 14 amino acids. CDR3 in amino acids: CASSRRQGADEQYF. CDR3 in DNA: TGTGCCAGCAGCCGAAGACAGGGAGCGGACGAGCAGTACTTC. Based on the CDR3 plus reference TRBV7-9 and TRBJ2-7, the full variable domain is DTGVSQNPRHKITKRGQNVTFRCDPISEHNRLYWYRQTLGQGPEFLTYFQNEAQLEKSRLLSDRFSAERPKGSFSTLEIQRTEQGDSAMYLCASSRRQGADEQYFGPGTRLTVT.

For this clonotype: It may be a read error: a sequence one base away is much more abundant. The chain uses TRBV3-1 and TRBJ2-5; D gene unclear. This CDR3 is built from 12 residues. Germline-derived CDR1 and CDR2 are LGHDT and YNNKEL (reference sequence). The CDR3 DNA sequence: TGTGCCAGCAGCCAAGCAGAAGAGTCCCAGTACTTC. It codes for CASSQAEESQYF.